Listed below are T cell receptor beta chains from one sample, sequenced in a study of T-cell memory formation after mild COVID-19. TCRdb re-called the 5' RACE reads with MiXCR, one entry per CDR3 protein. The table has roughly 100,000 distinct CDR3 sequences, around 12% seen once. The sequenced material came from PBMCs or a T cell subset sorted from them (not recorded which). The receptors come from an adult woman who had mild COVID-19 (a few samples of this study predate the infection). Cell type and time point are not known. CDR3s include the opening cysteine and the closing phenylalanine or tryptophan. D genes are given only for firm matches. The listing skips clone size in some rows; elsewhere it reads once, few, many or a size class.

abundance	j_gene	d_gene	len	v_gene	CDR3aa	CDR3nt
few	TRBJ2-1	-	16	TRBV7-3	CASSLMGGSSYNEQFF	TGTGCCAGCAGCTTAATGGGCGGAAGCTCCTACAATGAGCAGTTCTTC
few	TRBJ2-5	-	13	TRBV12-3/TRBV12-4	CASSLNDAETQYF	TGTGCCAGCAGCCTGAACGATGCCGAGACCCAGTACTTC
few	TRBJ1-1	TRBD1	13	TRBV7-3	CASSWTGGTEAFF	TGTGCCAGCAGCTGGACAGGGGGCACTGAAGCTTTCTTT
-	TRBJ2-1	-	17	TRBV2	CASSEAPLDFGYNEQFF	TGTGCCAGCAGTGAAGCCCCCCTCGATTTCGGATACAATGAGCAGTTCTTC
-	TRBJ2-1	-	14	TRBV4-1	CASSPAYRYNEQFF	TGCGCCAGCAGCCCAGCCTACAGGTACAATGAGCAGTTCTTC
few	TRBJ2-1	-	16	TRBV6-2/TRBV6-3	CASSYYHGRGDNEQFF	TGTGCCAGCAGTTACTATCATGGGAGAGGCGACAATGAGCAGTTCTTC
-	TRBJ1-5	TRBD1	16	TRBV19	CASSITWTGGVQPQHF	TGTGCCAGTAGTATAACCTGGACAGGTGGAGTTCAGCCCCAGCATTTT
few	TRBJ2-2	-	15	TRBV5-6	CASSLMRGNTGELFF	TGTGCCAGCAGCTTGATGAGGGGTAACACCGGGGAGCTGTTTTTT
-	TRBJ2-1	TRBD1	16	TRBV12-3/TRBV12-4	CASRRLDRGLGDEQFF	TGTGCCAGCAGACGCCTCGACAGGGGGCTCGGCGATGAGCAGTTCTTC
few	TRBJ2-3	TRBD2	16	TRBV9	CASSVDSGGITDTQYF	TGTGCCAGCAGCGTAGATAGCGGGGGGATTACAGATACGCAGTATTTT
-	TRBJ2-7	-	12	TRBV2	CASTMGRYEQYF	TGTGCCAGCACGATGGGACGCTACGAGCAGTACTTC
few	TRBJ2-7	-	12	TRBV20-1	CSASDGAYEQYF	TGCAGTGCTAGTGACGGAGCCTACGAGCAGTACTTC
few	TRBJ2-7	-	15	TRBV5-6	CASSLQGSPGYEQYF	TGTGCCAGCAGCTTGCAGGGTAGCCCCGGATACGAGCAGTACTTC
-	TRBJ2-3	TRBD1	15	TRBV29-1	CSGVPGQGLTDTQYF	TGCAGCGGGGTACCGGGACAGGGTTTAACAGATACGCAGTATTTT
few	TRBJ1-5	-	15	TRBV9	CASSPGGVAGQPQHF	TGTGCCAGCAGCCCGGGGGGAGTCGCTGGTCAGCCCCAGCATTTT
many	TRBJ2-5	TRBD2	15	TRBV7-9	CASSPAGGDQETQYF	TGTGCCAGCAGCCCCGCGGGAGGCGACCAAGAGACCCAGTACTTC
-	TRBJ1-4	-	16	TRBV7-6	CASSGHGSGFWEKLFF	TGTGCCAGCAGCGGCCATGGCTCGGGGTTCTGGGAAAAACTGTTTTTT
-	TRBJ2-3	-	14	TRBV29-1	CSGEAGTSTDTQYF	TGCAGTGGTGAGGCCGGGACTAGCACAGATACGCAGTATTTT
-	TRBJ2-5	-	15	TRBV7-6	CASSLERGRGETQYF	TGTGCCAGCAGCTTAGAGAGGGGTCGGGGAGAGACCCAGTACTTC
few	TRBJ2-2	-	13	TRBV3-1	CASSPLLLGELFF	TGTGCCAGCAGCCCGCTCCTACTCGGGGAGCTGTTTTTT
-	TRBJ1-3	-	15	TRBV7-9	CASSLDSTSGNTIYF	TGTGCCAGCAGCTTGGACAGTACCTCTGGAAACACCATATATTTT
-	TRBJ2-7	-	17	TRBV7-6	CASSLMSAGNGGYEQYF	TGTGCCAGCAGCTTAATGTCGGCCGGGAACGGAGGCTACGAGCAGTACTTC
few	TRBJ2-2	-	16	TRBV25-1	CASSEYWEANTGELFF	TGTGCCAGCAGTGAATATTGGGAGGCGAACACCGGGGAGCTGTTTTTT
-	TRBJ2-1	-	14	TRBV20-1	CSAPLAEFYNEQFF	TGCAGTGCCCCACTAGCAGAATTTTACAATGAGCAGTTCTTC
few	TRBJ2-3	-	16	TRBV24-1	CATSDWDTLGADTQYF	TGTGCCACCAGTGATTGGGACACTCTTGGGGCAGATACGCAGTATTTT